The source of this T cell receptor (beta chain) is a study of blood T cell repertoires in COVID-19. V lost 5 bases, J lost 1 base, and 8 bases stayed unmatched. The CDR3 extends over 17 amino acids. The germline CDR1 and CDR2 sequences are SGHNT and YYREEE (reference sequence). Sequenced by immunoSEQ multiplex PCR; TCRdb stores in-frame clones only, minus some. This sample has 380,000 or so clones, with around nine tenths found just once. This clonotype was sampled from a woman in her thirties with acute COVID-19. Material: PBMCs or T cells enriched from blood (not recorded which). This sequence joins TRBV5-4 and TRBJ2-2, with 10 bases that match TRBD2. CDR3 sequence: CASSPIAGGQNTGELFF. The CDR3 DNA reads TGTGCCAGCAGTCCAATAGCGGGGGGCCAGAACACCGGGGAGCTGTTTTTT.